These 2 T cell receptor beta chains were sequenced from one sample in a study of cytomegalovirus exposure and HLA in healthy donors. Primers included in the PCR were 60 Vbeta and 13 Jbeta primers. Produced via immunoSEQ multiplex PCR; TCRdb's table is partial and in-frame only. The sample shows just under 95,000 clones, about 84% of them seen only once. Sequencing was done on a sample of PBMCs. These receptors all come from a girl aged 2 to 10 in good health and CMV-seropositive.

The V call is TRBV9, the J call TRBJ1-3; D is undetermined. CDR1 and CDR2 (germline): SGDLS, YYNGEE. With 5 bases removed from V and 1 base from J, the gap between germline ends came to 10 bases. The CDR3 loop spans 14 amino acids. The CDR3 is CASSDGESGNTIYF. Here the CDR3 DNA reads TGTGCCAGCAGTGACGGAGAGTCTGGAAACACCATATATTTT.

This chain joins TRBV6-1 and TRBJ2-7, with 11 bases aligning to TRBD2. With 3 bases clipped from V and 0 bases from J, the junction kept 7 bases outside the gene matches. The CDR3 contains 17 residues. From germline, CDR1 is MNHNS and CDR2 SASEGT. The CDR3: CASSDGSGRVSSYEQYF. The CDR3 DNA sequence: TGTGCCAGCAGTGACGGTAGCGGGAGGGTGAGCTCCTACGAGCAGTACTTC.